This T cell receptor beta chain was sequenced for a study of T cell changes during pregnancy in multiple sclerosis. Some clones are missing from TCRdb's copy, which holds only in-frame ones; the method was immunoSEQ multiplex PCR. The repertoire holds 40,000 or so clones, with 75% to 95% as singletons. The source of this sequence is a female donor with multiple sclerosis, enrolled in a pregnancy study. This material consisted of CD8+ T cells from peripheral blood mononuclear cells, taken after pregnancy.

CDR3 sequence (DNA): TGCGCCAGCAATACAGGGAACGGCTACACCTTC. Amino acid sequence: CASNTGNGYTF. The V and J genes are TRBV5-1 and TRBJ1-2, with D maybe TRBD1 (6 bases). The V gene lost 6 bases and the J gene lost 8 bases, with 11 bases spanning the gap. CDR3 length: 11 residues. In germline, CDR1 is SGHRS, CDR2 YFSETQ.